This TCR beta chain was obtained from a study of PD-L1 blockade in urothelial cancer (dated by TCRdb to 2016 to 2017). In the study overall: Therapy was started around 2014 for all patients, and atezolizumab 1,200 mg was administered intravenously every 3 weeks. About 90% of the 29 patients were males with bladder-origin urothelial cancer, and 18 of 29 reported a prior smoking history. Patients had an ECOG performance status of 0 or 1 and had received between 0 and 3 prior chemotherapy regimens. Blood samples were analyzed at 3 weeks after treatment start (second dose) and at 6 weeks after treatment start. A median of about 140,000 T cells and 85,000 or so unique TCRs was obtained from blood samples, and a median clonality of roughly 0.074 was observed. The study was an exploratory multi-omic analysis of somatic, immune and clinical correlates of response to PD-L1 blockade with atezolizumab in urothelial cancer. TCR sequencing covered pretreatment tumor samples and matched, serially collected peripheral blood taken before and after atezolizumab treatment. Durable clinical benefit was defined as a progression-free survival longer than 6 months, and TCR features were additionally tested against progression-free survival and overall survival. In the same patients, pretreatment tumors underwent whole exome sequencing and RNA sequencing in addition to TCR sequencing. Durable clinical benefit was achieved by nine patients but not by the remaining 20. Just over 28 patients had pretreatment blood TCR-seq, about 25 had at least one posttreatment blood collection, and about 25 had tumor TCR-seq.

General study outcomes and caveats: At 3 weeks after the start of treatment, tumor-associated TCR clones in peripheral blood had expanded more in patients with durable benefit (n ≈ 23, p = 0.022). A pretreatment peripheral blood TCR clonality below the median was linked to improved progression-free and overall survival. Because the sample size was small (n ≈ 31) and many of the analyses were exploratory, the results are meant to be hypothesis-generating.

Remarks on this clone: Its specific antigen is unknown. No qualities accompany the bases; no much larger clone lies one base away.

The time point label for this specimen denotes: peripheral blood 6 weeks after treatment start. A total of 25 to 30 patients with locally advanced or metastatic urothelial carcinoma, treated at Memorial Sloan Kettering on a trial protocol, made up the cohort. Peripheral blood mononuclear cells were collected pretreatment and during treatment, with between 1 and 8 total time points per patient. The Qiagen DNeasy Blood extraction kit was used to purify genomic DNA from total PBMCs and from tumor samples. PBMCs were collected pretreatment and during treatment, and were isolated and stored as previously described. To estimate absolute template abundance from read counts, synthetic TCR analog templates were spiked into each PCR. The immunoSEQ assay was used to amplify TCRbeta CDR3 regions from genomic DNA with bias-controlled V and J gene primers. Sequencing of rearranged TCRbeta segments was done at approximately 20X coverage. Concerning the study's data processing: Sequencing errors were corrected by clustering and CDR3s were annotated against IMGT to assign V, D and J genes. Only productive TCRbeta rearrangements were used in downstream analyses, excluding out-of-frame or stop-codon sequences. To compute clonality, Shannon entropy was normalized by the log of the number of unique productive sequences and then subtracted from one. Clones differing between time points or between blood and tumor were identified by Fisher's exact test with Benjamini-Hochberg correction at adjusted p below 0.01. The table was pulled from immuneACCESS by TCRdb, which kept in-frame rearrangements only. Such tables lose some clones; where checked, under half of the loss comes from unresolved V genes, and the rest has no known cause. D and trimming were read from the DNA, whereas the V and J calls and clone size are those reported in that table. A total of 30,000 or so clones appear in this sample, 89% of them only once. The top ten hold approximately 8.1% of the sample.

The sequence was collected from a man older than 75 with urothelial cancer. The material was PBMCs, obtained around atezolizumab (anti-PD-L1) treatment.

The CDR3 amino acid sequence is: CASSHGTDYGYTF. The base sequence is TGTGCCAGCTCACACGGGACAGACTATGGCTACACCTTC. This sequence uses TRBV18 and TRBJ1-2; TRBD1 agrees with 7 junctional bases. The CDR3 numbers 13 residues from cysteine through phenylalanine. The sequence is cut down to CDR3 DNA, 39 bases in frame from base 1. V is trimmed back by 4 bases and J by 3 bases, and the junction contains 2 bases that no gene match accounts for. The germline V gene supplies CDR1 KGHSH and CDR2 LQKENI.